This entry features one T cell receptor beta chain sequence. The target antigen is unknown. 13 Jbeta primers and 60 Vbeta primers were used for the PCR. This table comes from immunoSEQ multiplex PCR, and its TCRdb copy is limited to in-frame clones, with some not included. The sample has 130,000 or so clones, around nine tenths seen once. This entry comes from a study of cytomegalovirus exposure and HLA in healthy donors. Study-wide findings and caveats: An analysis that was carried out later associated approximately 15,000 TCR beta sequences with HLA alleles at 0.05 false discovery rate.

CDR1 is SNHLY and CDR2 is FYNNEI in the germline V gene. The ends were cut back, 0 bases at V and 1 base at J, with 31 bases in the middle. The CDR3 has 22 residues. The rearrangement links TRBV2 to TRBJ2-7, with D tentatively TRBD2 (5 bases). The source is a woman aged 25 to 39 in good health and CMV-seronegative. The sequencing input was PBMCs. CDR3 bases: TGTGCCAGCAGTGAAGCAATAAGAAGGAGAGCGGAAGCACGCCTAGTTTCCTACGAGCAGTACTTC. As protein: CASSEAIRRRAEARLVSYEQYF. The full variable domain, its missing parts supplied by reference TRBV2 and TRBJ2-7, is EPEVTQTPSHQVTQMGQEVILRCVPISNHLYFYWYRQILGQKVEFLVSFYNNEISEKSEIFDDQFSVERPDGSNFTLKIRSTKLEDSAMYFCASSEAIRRRAEARLVSYEQYFGPGTRLTVT.